The clone carrying this T cell receptor (beta chain) was seen a handful of times. One junction end does not reproduce the germline sequence, and a read error may be involved. Researchers took RNA transcripts and amplified the TCR beta CDR3 regions from them. With the HTBI primer set, the TCR CDR3 went through a first round of RT-PCR. MiXCR was run by TCRdb on the multiplex PCR reads, yielding one entry per CDR3 protein. The profile shows approximately 270,000 distinct CDR3 sequences, roughly 15% of them singletons. The data were obtained in a study of T cells in Graves' hyperthyroidism and ophthalmopathy. Germline assignment: CDR1 MNHNS and CDR2 SASEGT. The CDR3 sequence is 12 residues long. Uncontrolled infection, other autoimmune disease, pregnancy or lactation disqualified patients from enrolment.

This sequence joins TRBV6-1 and TRBJ1-1; D gene unclear. This clonotype was obtained from a woman between 35 and 50 years old with Graves' hyperthyroidism that later progressed to Graves' ophthalmopathy. Input material: blood. CDR3 region: CASSRMNAEAFF. In nucleotides, the CDR3 is TGTGCCAGCAGCCGAATGAACGCTGAAGCTTTCTTT.